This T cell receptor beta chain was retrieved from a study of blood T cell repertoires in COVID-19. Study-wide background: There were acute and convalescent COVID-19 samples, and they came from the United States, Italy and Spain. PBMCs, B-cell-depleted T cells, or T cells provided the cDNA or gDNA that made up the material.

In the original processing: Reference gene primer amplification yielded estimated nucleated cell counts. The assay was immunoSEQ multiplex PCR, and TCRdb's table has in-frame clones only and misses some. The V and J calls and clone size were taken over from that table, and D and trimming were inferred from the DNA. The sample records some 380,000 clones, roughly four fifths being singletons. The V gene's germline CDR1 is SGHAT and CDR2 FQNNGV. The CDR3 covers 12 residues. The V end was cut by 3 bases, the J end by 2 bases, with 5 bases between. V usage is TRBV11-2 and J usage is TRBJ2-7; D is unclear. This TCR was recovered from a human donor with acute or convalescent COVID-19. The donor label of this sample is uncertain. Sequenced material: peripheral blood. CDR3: CASSLTTYEQYF. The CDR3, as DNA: TGTGCCAGCAGCTTGACAACCTACGAGCAGTACTTC.